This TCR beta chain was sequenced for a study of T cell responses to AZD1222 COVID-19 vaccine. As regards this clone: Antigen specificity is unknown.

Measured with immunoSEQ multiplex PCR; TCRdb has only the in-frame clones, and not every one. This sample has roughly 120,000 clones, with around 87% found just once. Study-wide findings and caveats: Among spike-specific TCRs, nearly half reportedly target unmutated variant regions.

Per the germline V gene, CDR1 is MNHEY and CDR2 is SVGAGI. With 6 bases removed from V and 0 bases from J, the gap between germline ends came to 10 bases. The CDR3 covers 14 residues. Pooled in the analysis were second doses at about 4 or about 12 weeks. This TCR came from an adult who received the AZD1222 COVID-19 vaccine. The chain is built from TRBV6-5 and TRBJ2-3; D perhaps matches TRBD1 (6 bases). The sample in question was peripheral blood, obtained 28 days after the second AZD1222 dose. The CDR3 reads CASRWQGSTDTQYF. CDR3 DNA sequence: TGTGCCAGCAGGTGGCAGGGGAGCACAGATACGCAGTATTTT.